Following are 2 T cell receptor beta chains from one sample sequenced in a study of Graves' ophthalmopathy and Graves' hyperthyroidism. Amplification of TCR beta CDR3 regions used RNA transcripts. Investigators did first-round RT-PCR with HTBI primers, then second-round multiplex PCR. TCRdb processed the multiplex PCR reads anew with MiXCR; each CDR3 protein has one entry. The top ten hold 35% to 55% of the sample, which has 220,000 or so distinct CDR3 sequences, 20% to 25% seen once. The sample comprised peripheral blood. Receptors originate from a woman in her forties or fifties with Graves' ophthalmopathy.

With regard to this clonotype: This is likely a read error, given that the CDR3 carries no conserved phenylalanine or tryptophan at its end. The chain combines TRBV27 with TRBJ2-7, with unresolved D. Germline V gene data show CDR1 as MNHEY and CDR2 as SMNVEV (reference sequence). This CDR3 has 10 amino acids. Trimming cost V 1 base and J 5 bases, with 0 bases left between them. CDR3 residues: CASSLYEQYL. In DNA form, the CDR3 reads TGTGCCAGCAGTTTATACGAGCAGTACCTC.

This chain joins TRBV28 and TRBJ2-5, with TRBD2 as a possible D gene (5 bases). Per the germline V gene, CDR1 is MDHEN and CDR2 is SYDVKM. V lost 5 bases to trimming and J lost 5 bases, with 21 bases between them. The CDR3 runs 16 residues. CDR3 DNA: TGTGCCAGCAGTCCTTTAGGTCCCCCATCGGGGGAGACCCAGTACTTC. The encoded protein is CASSPLGPPSGETQYF.